Below, one T cell receptor beta chain is given with its context. Its specificity is unknown. This sample is drawn from a study of cytomegalovirus exposure and HLA in healthy donors. General study points: Some V segments, including TRBV6-2 and TRBV6-3, were excluded as indistinguishable. Researchers reportedly found TCR beta sequences accurately predicted most subjects' HLA-A and HLA-B alleles. Clonal expansion was found to be greater in HLA-associated TCR beta chains than in equally common others in a later analysis.

Primers: 60 Vbeta forward and 13 Jbeta reverse. Sequencing was performed with immunoSEQ multiplex PCR; in TCRdb, only in-frame clones are kept and a portion is missing. The data contain under 200,000 clones, roughly 73% of them singletons. Per germline, CDR1 SGHNT and CDR2 YYREEE (reference sequence). Trimming left V 4 bases short and J 2 bases short, with 10 bases between. The CDR3 has 15 residues. The chain recombines TRBV5-4 with TRBJ1-6; weak D call: TRBD1 (6 bases). The sample was PBMCs. This clonotype originated in a female donor in good health and CMV-seronegative. CDR3 region: CASSQTGTYNSPLHF. Here the CDR3 DNA reads TGTGCCAGCAGCCAAACAGGGACCTATAATTCACCCCTCCACTTT.